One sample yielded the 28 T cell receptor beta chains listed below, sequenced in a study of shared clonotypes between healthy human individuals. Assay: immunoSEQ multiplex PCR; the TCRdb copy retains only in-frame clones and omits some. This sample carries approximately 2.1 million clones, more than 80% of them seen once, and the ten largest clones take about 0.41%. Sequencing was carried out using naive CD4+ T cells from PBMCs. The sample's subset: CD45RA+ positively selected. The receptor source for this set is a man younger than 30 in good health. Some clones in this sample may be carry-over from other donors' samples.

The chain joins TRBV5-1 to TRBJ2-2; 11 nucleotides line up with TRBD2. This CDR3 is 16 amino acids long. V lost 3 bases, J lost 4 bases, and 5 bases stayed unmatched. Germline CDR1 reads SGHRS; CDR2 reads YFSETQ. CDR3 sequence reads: CASSSGGLAGTGELFF. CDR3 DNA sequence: TGCGCCAGCAGCTCGGGCGGACTAGCGGGCACCGGGGAGCTGTTTTTT. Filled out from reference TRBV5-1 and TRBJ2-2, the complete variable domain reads KAGVTQTPRYLIKTRGQQVTLSCSPISGHRSVSWYQQTPGQGLQFLFEYFSETQRNKGNFPGRFSGRQFSNSRSEMNVSTLELGDSALYLCASSSGGLAGTGELFFGEGSRLTVL.

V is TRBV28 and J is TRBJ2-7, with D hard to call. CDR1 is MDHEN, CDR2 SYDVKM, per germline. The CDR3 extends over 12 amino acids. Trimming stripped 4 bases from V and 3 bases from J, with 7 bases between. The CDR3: CASSSNDYEQYF. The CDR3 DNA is TGTGCCAGCAGTTCGAACGACTACGAGCAGTACTTC.

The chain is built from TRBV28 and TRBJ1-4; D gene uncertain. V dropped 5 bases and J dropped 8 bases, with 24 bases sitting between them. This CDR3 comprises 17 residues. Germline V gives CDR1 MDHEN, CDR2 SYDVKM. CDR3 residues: CASSPEPYALSGEKLFF. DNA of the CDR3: TGTGCCAGCAGTCCAGAACCCTACGCGCTTTCCGGAGAAAAACTGTTTTTT.

This chain's CDR3 is CASSHGLAGGSSYNEQFF. The CDR3 nucleotides are TGTGCCAGCAGCCATGGACTAGCGGGAGGGAGCTCCTACAATGAGCAGTTCTTC. The rearrangement joins TRBV5-4 to TRBJ2-1; 15 bases are a match to TRBD2. CDR1 and CDR2 from the germline V gene are SGHNT and YYREEE (reference sequence). V shed 4 bases and J 0 bases; nucleotides not matched to a gene: 5. This CDR3 has 18 residues.

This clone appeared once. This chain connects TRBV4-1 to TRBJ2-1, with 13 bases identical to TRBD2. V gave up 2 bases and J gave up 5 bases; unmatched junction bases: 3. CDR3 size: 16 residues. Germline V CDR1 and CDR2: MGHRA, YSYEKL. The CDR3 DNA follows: TGCGCCAGCAGCCAACCGACTAGCGGGAGGAACAATGAGCAGTTCTTC. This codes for CASSQPTSGRNNEQFF.

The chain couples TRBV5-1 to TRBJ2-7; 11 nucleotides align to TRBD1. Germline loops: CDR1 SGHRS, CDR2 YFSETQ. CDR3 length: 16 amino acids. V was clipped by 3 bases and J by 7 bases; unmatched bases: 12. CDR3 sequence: CASSWGGTGGSGEQYF. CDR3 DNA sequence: TGCGCCAGCAGCTGGGGTGGGACAGGGGGTTCTGGTGAGCAGTACTTC.

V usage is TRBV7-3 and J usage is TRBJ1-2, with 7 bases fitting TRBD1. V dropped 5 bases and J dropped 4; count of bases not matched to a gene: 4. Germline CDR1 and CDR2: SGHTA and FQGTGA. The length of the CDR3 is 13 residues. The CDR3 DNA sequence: TGTGCCAGCAGCCAACGGGACAGCTATGGCTACACCTTC. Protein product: CASSQRDSYGYTF.

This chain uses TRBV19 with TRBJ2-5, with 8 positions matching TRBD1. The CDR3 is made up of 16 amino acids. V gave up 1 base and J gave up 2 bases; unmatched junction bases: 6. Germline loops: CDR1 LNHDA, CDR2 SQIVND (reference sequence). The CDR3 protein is CASSIADRVPQETQYF. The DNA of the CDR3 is TGTGCCAGTAGTATAGCGGACAGGGTCCCTCAAGAGACCCAGTACTTC.

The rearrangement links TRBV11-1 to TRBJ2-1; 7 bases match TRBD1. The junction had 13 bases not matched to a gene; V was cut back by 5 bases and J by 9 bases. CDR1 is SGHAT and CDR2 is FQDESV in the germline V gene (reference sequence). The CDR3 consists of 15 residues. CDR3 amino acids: CASSVDRARLGEQFF. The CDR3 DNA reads TGTGCCAGCAGCGTAGACAGGGCCCGCCTGGGTGAGCAGTTCTTC.

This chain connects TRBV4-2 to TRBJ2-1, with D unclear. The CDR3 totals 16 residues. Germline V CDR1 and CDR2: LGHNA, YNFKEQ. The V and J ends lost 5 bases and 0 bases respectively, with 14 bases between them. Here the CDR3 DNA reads TGTGCCAGCAGCAACGGACGCAGGAGCTCCTACAATGAGCAGTTCTTC. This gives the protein CASSNGRRSSYNEQFF.

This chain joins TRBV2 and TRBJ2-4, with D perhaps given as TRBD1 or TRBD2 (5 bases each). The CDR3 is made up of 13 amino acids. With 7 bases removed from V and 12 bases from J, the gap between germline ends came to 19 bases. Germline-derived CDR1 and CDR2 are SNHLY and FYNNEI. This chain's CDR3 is CASTLESGLDQYF. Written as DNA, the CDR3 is TGTGCCAGCACTCTGGAGTCGGGGCTTGATCAGTACTTC.

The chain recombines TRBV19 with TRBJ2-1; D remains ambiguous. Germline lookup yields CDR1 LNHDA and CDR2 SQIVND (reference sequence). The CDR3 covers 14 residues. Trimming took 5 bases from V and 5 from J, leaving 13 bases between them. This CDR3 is CASSFLGSDNEQFF. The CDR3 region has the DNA TGTGCCAGTAGTTTTCTGGGGTCCGACAATGAGCAGTTCTTC.

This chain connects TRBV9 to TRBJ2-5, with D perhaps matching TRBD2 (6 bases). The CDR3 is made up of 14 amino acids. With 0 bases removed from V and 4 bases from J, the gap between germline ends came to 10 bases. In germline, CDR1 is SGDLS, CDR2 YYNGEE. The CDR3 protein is CASSVAGGSETQYF. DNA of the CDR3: TGTGCCAGCAGCGTAGCCGGGGGATCAGAGACCCAGTACTTC.

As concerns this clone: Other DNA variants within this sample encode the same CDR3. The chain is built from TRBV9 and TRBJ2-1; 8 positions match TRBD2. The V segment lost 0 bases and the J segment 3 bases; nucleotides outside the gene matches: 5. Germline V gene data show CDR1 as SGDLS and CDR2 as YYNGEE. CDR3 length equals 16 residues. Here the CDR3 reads CASSVVSGSLYNEQFF. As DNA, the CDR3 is TGTGCCAGCAGCGTAGTAAGCGGGAGTCTCTACAATGAGCAGTTCTTC.

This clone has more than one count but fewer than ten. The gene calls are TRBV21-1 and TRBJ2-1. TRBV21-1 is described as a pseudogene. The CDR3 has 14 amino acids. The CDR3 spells CASSKGGKQDEQFF. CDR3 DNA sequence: TGTGCCAGCAGCAAAGGGGGGAAACAGGATGAGCAGTTCTTC.

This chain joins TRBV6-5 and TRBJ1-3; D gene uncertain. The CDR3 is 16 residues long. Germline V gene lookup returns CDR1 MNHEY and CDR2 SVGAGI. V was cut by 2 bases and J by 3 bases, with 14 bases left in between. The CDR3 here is CASSYHPGDGGNTIYF. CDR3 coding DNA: TGTGCCAGCAGTTACCACCCCGGGGATGGTGGAAACACCATATATTTT.

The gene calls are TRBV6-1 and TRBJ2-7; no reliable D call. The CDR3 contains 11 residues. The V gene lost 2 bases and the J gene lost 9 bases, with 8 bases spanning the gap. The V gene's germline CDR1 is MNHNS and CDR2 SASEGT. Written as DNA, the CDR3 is TGTGCCAGCAGTGAATTATATGGGCAGTACTTC. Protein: CASSELYGQYF.

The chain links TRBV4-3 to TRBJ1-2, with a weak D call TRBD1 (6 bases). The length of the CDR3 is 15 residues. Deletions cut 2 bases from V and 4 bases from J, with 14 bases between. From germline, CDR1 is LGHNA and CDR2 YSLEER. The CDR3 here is CASSQNSAGAYGYTF. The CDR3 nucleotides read TGCGCCAGCAGCCAAAATTCCGCAGGGGCCTATGGCTACACCTTC.

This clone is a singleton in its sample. CDR3 coding DNA: TGTGCCAGCAACCGCGGGAGCTCCTACAATGAGCAGTTCTTC. It encodes CASNRGSSYNEQFF. This rearrangement joins TRBV27 to TRBJ2-1; TRBD2 agrees at 7 bases. Germline V gene lookup returns CDR1 MNHEY and CDR2 SMNVEV (reference sequence). This CDR3 spans 14 amino acids. After removal of 7 bases from V and 0 bases from J, the junction contained 3 bases not matched to a gene.

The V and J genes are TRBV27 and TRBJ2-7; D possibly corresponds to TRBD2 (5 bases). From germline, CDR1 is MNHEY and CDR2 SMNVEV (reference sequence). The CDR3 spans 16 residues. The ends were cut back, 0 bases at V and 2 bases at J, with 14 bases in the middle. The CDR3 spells CASSLSIGGSAYEQYF. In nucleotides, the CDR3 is TGTGCCAGCAGTTTATCGATAGGAGGCAGCGCCTACGAGCAGTACTTC.

CDR3 DNA: TGTGCCATGGCCACTTCATCCGCGGGCAATCAGCCCCAGCATTTT. It specifies CAMATSSAGNQPQHF. V gene TRBV28 combines with J gene TRBJ1-5; D gene uncertain. Between the trimmed V and J ends, which lost 10 bases and 2 bases, there was a span of 18 bases. Germline CDR1 reads MDHEN; CDR2 reads SYDVKM. This CDR3 region has 15 residues.

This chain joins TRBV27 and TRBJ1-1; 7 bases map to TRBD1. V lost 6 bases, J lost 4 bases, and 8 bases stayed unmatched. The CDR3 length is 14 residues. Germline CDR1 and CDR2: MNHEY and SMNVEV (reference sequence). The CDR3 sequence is CASRTNRGGTEAFF. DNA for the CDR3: TGTGCCAGCAGAACTAACAGGGGCGGCACTGAAGCTTTCTTT.

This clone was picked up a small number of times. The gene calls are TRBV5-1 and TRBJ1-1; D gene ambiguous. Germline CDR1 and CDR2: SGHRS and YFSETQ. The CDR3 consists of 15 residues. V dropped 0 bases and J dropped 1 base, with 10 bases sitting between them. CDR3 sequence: CASSLEGRTNTEAFF. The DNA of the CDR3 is TGCGCCAGCAGCTTGGAGGGCAGGACGAACACTGAAGCTTTCTTT.

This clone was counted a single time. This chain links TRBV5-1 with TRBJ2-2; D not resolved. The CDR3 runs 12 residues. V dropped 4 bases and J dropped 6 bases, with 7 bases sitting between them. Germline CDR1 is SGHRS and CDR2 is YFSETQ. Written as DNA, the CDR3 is TGCGCCAGCAGCCCCAAAGCCGGGGAGCTGTTTTTT. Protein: CASSPKAGELFF.

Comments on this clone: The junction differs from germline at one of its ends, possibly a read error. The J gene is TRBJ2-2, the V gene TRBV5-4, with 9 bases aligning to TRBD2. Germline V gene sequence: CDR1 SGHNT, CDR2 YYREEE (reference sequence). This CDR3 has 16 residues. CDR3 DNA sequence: TGTGCCAGCAGCTTGGGGCCTAGCGGGAACCCCGGGGAGCTGTTTTTT. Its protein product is CASSLGPSGNPGELFF.

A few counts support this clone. The CDR3 loop reads CASTVGQVNTEAFF. The DNA of the CDR3 is TGTGCCAGCACTGTGGGACAGGTTAACACTGAAGCTTTCTTT. The chain joins TRBV6-1 to TRBJ1-1, with 8 bases lining up with TRBD1. The V gene's germline CDR1 is MNHNS and CDR2 SASEGT. The CDR3 totals 14 residues. V lost 7 bases, J lost 2 bases, and 6 bases stayed unmatched.

The CDR3 nucleotides are TGCGCCAGCAGTGAAAGTGCCAGAGGGAACACTGAAGCTTTCTTT. Its protein is CASSESARGNTEAFF. J is TRBJ1-1 and V is TRBV10-2; D remains ambiguous. V was shortened by 3 bases and J by 1 base, with 12 bases between the two germline ends. Germline V lookup: CDR1 WSHSY, CDR2 SAAADI. There are 15 residues in the CDR3.

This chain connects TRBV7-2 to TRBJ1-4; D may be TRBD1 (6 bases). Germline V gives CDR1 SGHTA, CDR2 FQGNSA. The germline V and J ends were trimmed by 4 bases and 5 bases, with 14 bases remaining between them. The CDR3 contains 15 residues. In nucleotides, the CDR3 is TGTGCCAGCAGCTACAGGGTGCGGGCAAATGAAAAACTGTTTTTT. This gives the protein CASSYRVRANEKLFF.